The clone carrying this T cell receptor (beta chain) was recorded a few times. This entry belongs to a study of patients and donors after allogeneic stem cell transplantation. CDR1 MDHEN and CDR2 SYDVKM come from the germline V gene. CDR3 length: 15 residues. V was clipped by 5 bases and J by 1 base, with 13 bases between them. TCRdb reanalysed the RT-PCR reads using MiXCR and keeps one entry per CDR3 protein. The sample consists of tens of thousands of distinct CDR3 sequences, roughly 5.1% of them appearing once. Sequenced material: blood, either unsorted or a sorted T cell fraction (not recorded which). This TCR was sampled from a human donor who was either an allogeneic HSCT recipient or a stem cell or donor lymphocyte infusion donor (not recorded which). It is not recorded whose cells these are; they may come from a transplant donor. The V call is TRBV28, the J call TRBJ2-3, with D perhaps matching TRBD2 (6 bases). In DNA form, the CDR3 reads TGTGCCAGCAGTCTCCCCTTAGCGGGCACAGATACGCAGTATTTT. It is translated as CASSLPLAGTDTQYF.